The T cell receptor beta chain described here comes from a study of cytomegalovirus exposure and HLA in healthy donors (dated by TCRdb to about 2017). About the full investigation: An earlier analysis of 587 of the donors reported approximately 260 Gb of sequence data and around 120 million unique TCR beta sequences obtained from around 180 million T cells. Besides the first cohort of hundreds of subjects, a separate validation cohort made up of 95 to 150 different subjects was used. An early release that covered around 590 HLA-typed donors contained around 300 gigabases of sequencing data and tens of millions of unique TCR sequences. Across approximately 400 genotyped donors of the cohort, an average of about 200,000 unique TCR beta nucleotide sequences per donor were sequenced, and around 20% of those sequences were non-productive. A later analysis re-analyzed previously published TCR beta repertoires from roughly 630 donors and added high-resolution HLA genotyping to study TCR occurrence patterns. Class I and class II HLA loci were covered by the typing at four-digit resolution. The aim of the study was to test whether cataloging public T cell receptors could identify signatures of past pathogen exposure. The number of donors typed differed by locus, with about 629-640 for A, B, C, DRB1 and DQB1, more than 500 for DQA1, approximately 570 for DPA1, and over 400 for DPB1. The study used immunosequencing to profile the T cell repertoires of 666 subjects and linked those repertoires to cytomegalovirus serostatus. A later genetic analysis used genome-wide SNP genotypes for about three fifths of the 666 donors, treating that subset as a discovery cohort. Of the approximately 400 genotyped donors, approximately 81% were placed in the genetic ancestry cluster associated with self-reported Caucasian donors. Donor age, sex, ethnicity and CMV serostatus were collected together with the repertoire data. An earlier analysis of 587 of the donors used high-throughput TCR beta sequencing to judge whether each TCR beta V gene segment behaved as functional or pseudogenic. Every discovery cohort repertoire had been produced on one sequencing platform. Five DR-DQ haplotypes were treated as single units for association and clustering because of strong linkage in the cohort. The later analysis used no new phenotypic data to find candidate immune exposures, relying instead on TCR beta sequences and their occurrence across donors. To predict cytomegalovirus infection status, the study brought together high-throughput TCR immunosequencing, statistical association of individual TCRs with disease status, and machine learning.

In total, approximately 700 healthy bone marrow donors made up the cohort. All cohort members were sampled while nominally healthy, although unrecorded immune exposures were likely present. The donor tested CMV seronegative, placing the donor among the 300 to 450 seronegative members of the cohort. Each donor provided a peripheral blood sample, and peripheral blood mononuclear cells were used for TCR beta sequencing. Genomic DNA was extracted from the blood cell samples with the Qiagen DNeasy Blood Extraction Kit. Note on this clone: Its cognate antigen has yet to be identified. The input lacks base qualities; no much larger clone sits a single base away.

The receptor library was made with the immunoSEQ multiplex PCR assay. A mixture of 60 forward primers for TCR Vbeta segments and 13 reverse primers for TCR Jbeta segments was used in the multiplex PCR. The CDR3 region of rearranged TCR beta genes was amplified from genomic DNA by a multiplex PCR assay. The amplified TCR beta libraries were sequenced on the Illumina HiSeq System as 87-base-pair reads. In the paper's pipeline: A later analysis tallied around 80 million unique TCR beta chains across the roughly 610 repertoires, and approximately 12 million of those chains were shared by two or more donors. Raw reads were error-corrected and collapsed into unique sequences by a nearest-neighbor algorithm in which closely related sequences were merged to remove PCR and sequencing errors. To assign V, D and J gene segments, CDR3 sequences were aligned to IMGT reference sequences. For a sequence to be retained, a match of at least six nucleotides to both a V gene segment and a J gene segment was required. Rearrangements were called productive when the CDR3 lacked stop codons and stayed in frame with V and J; all others were non-productive. Following IMGT convention, CDR3 was defined as the stretch from the second conserved V-encoded cysteine up to the conserved J-encoded phenylalanine. Sequences without an unambiguous match to a single V gene segment were excluded from the earlier analysis of about 630 of the donors. An earlier analysis of approximately 590 of the donors called V segments functional above 56.7% productive rearrangements and segregating when the between-donor standard deviation exceeded 5%. A statistical classification framework was developed to diagnose cytomegalovirus status using the catalog of TCR beta chain sequences. In a later analysis, V and J genes were assigned by comparing TCR nucleotide sequences against IMGT/GENE-DB human TR gene sequences. A later analysis assigned CDR3 sequences and most-parsimonious VDJ recombination scenarios with the TCRdist pipeline. A later analysis defined each TCR beta chain by its CDR3 amino acid sequence plus V-gene family, and excluded reads lacking a unique V-gene family. As a way to deal with suspected cross-contamination and a sequencing artifact, a later analysis dropped hundreds of nucleotide sequences that were highly shared and had low generation probability. In a later analysis, a clonal expansion index was calculated for each public chain from normalized within-repertoire ranks of inferred template counts. Generation probabilities in a later analysis came from a VDJ recombination model fitted to out-of-frame rearrangements, and those results were checked against IGoR. Hypergeometric tests were used in a later analysis to score TCR-TCR, TCR-HLA and TCR-CMV co-occurrence, with a repertoire-size bias correction applied to the TCR pairs. To estimate false discovery rates, a later analysis permuted the HLA or CMV assignments 20 times. A later analysis grouped co-occurring TCRs with DBSCAN, adding TCRdist sequence similarity when clustering within HLA-allele-positive subsets. For co-occurrence clustering, repertoires with fewer than 30,000 or more than 120,000 public chains were excluded, along with a handful of repertoires with anomalous nucleotide sharing. TCRdb re-hosts the immuneACCESS table, in-frame sequences only. Its copies lack some clones; in the studies checked, an unresolved V gene accounts for under half of them, and the cause for the rest is not known. V, J and clone size derive from that table, while D and trimming were established from the DNA sequence. Recorded for this sample are about 170,000 clones; about four fifths of them occurred a single time. About 2.3% of the sample is taken by the ten largest.

Study-wide findings and limitations: While some public TCRs were present in many individuals, most TCR sequences turned up only very rarely across donors. A few of the identified cytomegalovirus-associated TCR beta chains were confirmed in vitro to be specific for cytomegalovirus antigens. Because counts were too low, about 18 rarely observed V segments, including chromosome 9 orphons, were left out of the earlier analysis of several hundred of the donors. According to a later genetic analysis, donors in an Asian-associated ancestry cluster had fewer N-insertions in productive TCRs than the approximately 700-donor mean. In a later analysis, TCR association rates were found to vary across HLA loci, with the most associated TCRs seen for DRB1 alleles and the fewest for HLA-C alleles. Several of the top co-occurrence clusters appeared to be linked to parvovirus B19, influenza, CMV and Epstein-Barr virus, according to a later analysis. Only TCR beta chains were sequenced in this cohort, and the absence of alpha or paired-chain data limited detectable features. In a later analysis, more than 15,000 TCR beta sequences were associated with specific HLA alleles at a false discovery rate of 0.05. The presence/absence analyses assumed that sequencing depth was roughly uniform across donors, and that assumption may not be true. Compared with equally common non-associated chains, HLA-associated TCR beta chains in a later analysis were more clonally expanded and had lower generation probabilities. Assigning TCR associations to individual alleles was difficult when HLA alleles, especially DR and DQ, strongly co-occurred. Broadly in line with IMGT annotations, most TCR beta V segments showed up in productive rearrangements about 87% or about 30% of the time in an earlier analysis of 587 of the donors. Most CMV-associated TCR beta chains appeared to be HLA-restricted in a later analysis, and the HLA associations seemed to be driven largely by CMV exposure. The classifier was reported to diagnose cytomegalovirus status with high specificity and sensitivity in both the original and validation cohorts. According to the authors, the approach could potentially be generalized to other disease states and immunological phenotypes. Linkage disequilibrium might explain the correlated functional status among segregating V segments, but an unknown experimental factor could not be excluded. A further reported finding was that TCR beta sequences accurately predicted the HLA-A and HLA-B alleles for most subjects in the first cohort. Because HLA typing was unavailable for some donors at each locus, only the typed subset was used in association tests. A total of about 150 TCR beta chains were listed by the study as associated with cytomegalovirus. The only immune exposure information available for the cohort was CMV serostatus. In a later genetic analysis, a missense DCLRE1C variant was associated with V-gene and J-gene trimming of TCR beta chains, and the association was replicated in an independent cohort. A cluster of highly shared sequence variants was judged likely to represent a technical artifact of the sequencing pipeline.

This TCR was recovered from a woman between 50 and 59 years old in good health and CMV-seronegative. Source material: PBMCs.

In nucleotides, the sequence is TGTGCCAGCAGCTTAAGAGGGATAAGGTACAATGAGCAGTTCTTC. It specifies CASSLRGIRYNEQFF. The rearrangement combines TRBV11-2 with TRBJ2-1; a tentative D call is TRBD2 (5 bases match). Trimming at the junction amounts to 2 bases on V and 4 bases on J, and the germline ends lie 12 bases apart. CDR1 and CDR2, per the germline V gene, are SGHAT and FQNNGV. The CDR3 goes from the cysteine to the phenylalanine over 15 residues. The CDR3 DNA has 45 bases and is translated from base 1.